This paragraph covers one TCR beta chain sequence. Profiling relied on immunoSEQ multiplex PCR, and the TCRdb table lists in-frame clones only, not all of them. The sample lists 50,000 to 65,000 clones; approximately 80% were seen once. Germline V lookup: CDR1 MNHNY, CDR2 SVGAGI (reference sequence). The V gene end was trimmed by 1 base and the J gene end by 2 bases; junction bases not matched to a gene: 7. This CDR3 region has 16 residues. The data were taken from a study of PD-L1 blockade in urothelial cancer. The time point denotes: pretreatment peripheral blood. Here the sequenced sample was PBMCs, taken around atezolizumab (anti-PD-L1) treatment. The TCR sequence derives from a man aged 70 or older with urothelial cancer. The chain joins TRBV6-6 to TRBJ1-2; 7 nucleotides line up with TRBD1. The CDR3 coding sequence is TGTGCCAGCAGTTACTTAGGGGACAGCCAGAACTATGGCTACACCTTC. It is translated as CASSYLGDSQNYGYTF.